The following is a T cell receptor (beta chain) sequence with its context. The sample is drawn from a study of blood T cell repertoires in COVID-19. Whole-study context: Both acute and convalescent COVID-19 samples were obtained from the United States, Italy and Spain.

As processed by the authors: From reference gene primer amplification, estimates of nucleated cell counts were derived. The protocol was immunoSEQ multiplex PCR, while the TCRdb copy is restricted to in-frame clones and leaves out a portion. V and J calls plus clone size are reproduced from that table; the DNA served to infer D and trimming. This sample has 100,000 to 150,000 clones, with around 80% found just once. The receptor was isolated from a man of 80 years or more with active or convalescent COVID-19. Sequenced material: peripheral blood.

The CDR3 DNA follows: TGTGCCAGCTCACCGAACCGCCAGGGAAGCAGAGCTAATGAAAAACTGTTTTTT. It translates to CASSPNRQGSRANEKLFF. The chain employs TRBV18 and TRBJ1-4; TRBD1 might be the D (5 bases). The CDR3 totals 18 residues. Per the germline V gene, CDR1 is KGHSH and CDR2 is LQKENI. The germline V and J ends were trimmed by 3 bases and 3 bases, with 20 bases remaining between them.